A single sample gave rise to the 2 T cell receptor beta chains below, sequenced in a study of T cell responses to AZD1222 COVID-19 vaccine. Here immunoSEQ multiplex PCR was the method, and the copy in TCRdb shows in-frame clones only, minus some. The sample has 100,000 to 150,000 clones, 85% to 90% seen once. The sample was peripheral blood, taken on day 0 of AZD1222 vaccination. These receptors all come from an adult in good health.

The rearrangement links TRBV27 to TRBJ1-5, with D maybe TRBD1 (6 bases). V was clipped by 6 bases and J by 0 bases, with 12 bases between them. This CDR3 has 15 residues. Germline CDR1 is MNHEY and CDR2 is SMNVEV (reference sequence). The chain's CDR3 is CASRGTRYSNQPQHF. Written as DNA, the CDR3 is TGTGCCAGCAGGGGGACACGGTATAGCAATCAGCCCCAGCATTTT.

This clone has a handful of counts. This chain joins TRBV27 and TRBJ2-2; D is undetermined. The length of the CDR3 is 14 residues. Germline CDR1 and CDR2: MNHEY and SMNVEV (reference sequence). With 5 bases removed from V and 2 bases from J, the gap between germline ends came to 9 bases. CDR3 bases: TGTGCCAGCAGTCCAAGTTTTAACACCGGGGAGCTGTTTTTT. Protein sequence: CASSPSFNTGELFF.